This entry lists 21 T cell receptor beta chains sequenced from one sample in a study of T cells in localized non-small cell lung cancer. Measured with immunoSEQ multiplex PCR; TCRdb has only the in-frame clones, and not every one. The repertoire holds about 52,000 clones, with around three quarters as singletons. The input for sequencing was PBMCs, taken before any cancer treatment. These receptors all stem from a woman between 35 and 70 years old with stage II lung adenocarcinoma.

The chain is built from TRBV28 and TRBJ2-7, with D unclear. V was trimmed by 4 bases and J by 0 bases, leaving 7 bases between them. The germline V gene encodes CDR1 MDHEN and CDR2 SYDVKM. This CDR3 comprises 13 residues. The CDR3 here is CASSSYSSYEQYF. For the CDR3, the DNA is TGTGCCAGCAGTTCCTACAGCTCCTACGAGCAGTACTTC.

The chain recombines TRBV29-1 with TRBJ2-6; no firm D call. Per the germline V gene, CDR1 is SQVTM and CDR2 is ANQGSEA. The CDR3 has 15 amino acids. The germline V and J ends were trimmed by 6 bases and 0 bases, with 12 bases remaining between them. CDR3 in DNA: TGCAGCGTCCCTGACGGAGTCTCTGGGGCCAACGTCCTGACTTTC. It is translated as CSVPDGVSGANVLTF.

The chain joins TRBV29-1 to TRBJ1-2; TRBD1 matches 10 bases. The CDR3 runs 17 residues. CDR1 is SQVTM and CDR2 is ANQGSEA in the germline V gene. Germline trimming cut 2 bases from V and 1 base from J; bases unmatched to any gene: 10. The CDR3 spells CSVERRDRGRHNYGYTF. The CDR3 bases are TGCAGCGTTGAAAGAAGGGACAGGGGCCGCCATAACTATGGCTACACCTTC.

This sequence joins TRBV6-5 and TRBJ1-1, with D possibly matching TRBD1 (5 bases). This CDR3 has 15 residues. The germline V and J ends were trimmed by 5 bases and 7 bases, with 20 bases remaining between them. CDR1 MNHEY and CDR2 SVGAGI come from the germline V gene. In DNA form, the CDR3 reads TGTGCCAGCAGTACCGGGACGAGTCTCCGAATTGAAGCTTTCTTT. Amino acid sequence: CASSTGTSLRIEAFF.

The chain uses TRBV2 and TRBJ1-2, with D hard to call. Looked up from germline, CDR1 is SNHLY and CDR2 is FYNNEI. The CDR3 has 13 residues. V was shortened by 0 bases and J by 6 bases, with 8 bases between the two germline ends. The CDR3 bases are TGTGCCAGCAGTGAAGCAGGGATGGATGGCTACACCTTC. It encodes CASSEAGMDGYTF.

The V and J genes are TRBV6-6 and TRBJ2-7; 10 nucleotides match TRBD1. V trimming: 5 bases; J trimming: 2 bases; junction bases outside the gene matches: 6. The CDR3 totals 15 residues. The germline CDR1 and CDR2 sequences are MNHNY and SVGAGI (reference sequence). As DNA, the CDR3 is TGTGCCAGCAGTGGGACAGGGGAGGTGGCCTACGAGCAGTACTTC. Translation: CASSGTGEVAYEQYF.

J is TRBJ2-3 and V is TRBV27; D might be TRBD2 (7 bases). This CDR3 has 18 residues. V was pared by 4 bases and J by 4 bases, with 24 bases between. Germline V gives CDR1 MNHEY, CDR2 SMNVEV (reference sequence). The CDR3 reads CASSSLWGASGRADTQYF. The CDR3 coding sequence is TGTGCCAGCAGTTCACTTTGGGGGGCTAGCGGTAGGGCAGATACGCAGTATTTT.

CDR3: CASSLIWDSYEQYF. The CDR3 coding sequence is TGTGCCAGCAGTCTTATTTGGGACTCCTACGAGCAGTACTTC. V usage is TRBV27 and J usage is TRBJ2-7; D is unclear. The CDR3 contains 14 residues. V lost 5 bases and J 0 bases, leaving 11 bases between the germline ends. CDR1 MNHEY and CDR2 SMNVEV come from the germline V gene (reference sequence).

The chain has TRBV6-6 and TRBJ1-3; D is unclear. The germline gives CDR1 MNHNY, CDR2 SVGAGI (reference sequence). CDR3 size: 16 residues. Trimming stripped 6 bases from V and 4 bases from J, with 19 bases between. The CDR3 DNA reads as TGTGCCAGCAGACGGGGATCTGCGGGAACCGGAAACACCATATATTTT. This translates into CASRRGSAGTGNTIYF.

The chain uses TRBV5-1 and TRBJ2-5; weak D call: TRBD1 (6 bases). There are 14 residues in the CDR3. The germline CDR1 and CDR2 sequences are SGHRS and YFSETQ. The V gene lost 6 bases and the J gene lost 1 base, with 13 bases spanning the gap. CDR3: CASTYREVQETQYF. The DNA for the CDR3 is TGCGCCAGCACTTACAGGGAAGTCCAAGAGACCCAGTACTTC.

The CDR3 DNA is TGTGCCAGCAGCCCCGCACTAGCTTCCTACAATGAGCAGTTCTTC. Its translation is CASSPALASYNEQFF. V and J are TRBV7-3 and TRBJ2-1; possible D gene TRBD2, 6 bases. Per the germline V gene, CDR1 is SGHTA and CDR2 is FQGTGA. V gave up 5 bases and J gave up 1 base, with 12 bases separating them. The length of the CDR3 is 15 residues.

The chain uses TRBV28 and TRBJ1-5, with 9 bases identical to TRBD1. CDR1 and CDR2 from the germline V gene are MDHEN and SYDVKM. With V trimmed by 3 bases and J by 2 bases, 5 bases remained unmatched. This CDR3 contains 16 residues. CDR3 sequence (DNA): TGTGCCAGCAGTTTGGGACAGGGAATAGGCAATCAGCCCCAGCATTTT. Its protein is CASSLGQGIGNQPQHF.

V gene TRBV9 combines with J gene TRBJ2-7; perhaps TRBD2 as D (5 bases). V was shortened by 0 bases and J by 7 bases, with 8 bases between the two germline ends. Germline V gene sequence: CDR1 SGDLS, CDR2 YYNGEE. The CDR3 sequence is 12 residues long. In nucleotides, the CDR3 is TGTGCCAGCAGCGTAGCGGCGGGTGAGCAGTACTTC. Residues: CASSVAAGEQYF.

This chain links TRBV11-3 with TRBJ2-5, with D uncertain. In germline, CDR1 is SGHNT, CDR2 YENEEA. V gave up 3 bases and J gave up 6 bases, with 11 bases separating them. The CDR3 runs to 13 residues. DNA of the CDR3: TGTGCCAGCAGCTTCGACCCCGCCAAGACCCAGTACTTC. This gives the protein CASSFDPAKTQYF.

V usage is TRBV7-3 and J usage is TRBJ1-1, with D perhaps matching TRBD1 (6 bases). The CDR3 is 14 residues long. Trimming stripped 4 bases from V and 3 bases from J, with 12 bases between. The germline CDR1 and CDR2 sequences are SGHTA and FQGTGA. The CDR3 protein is CASSSQGSDTEAFF. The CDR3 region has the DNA TGTGCCAGCAGCTCCCAGGGGTCGGACACTGAAGCTTTCTTT.

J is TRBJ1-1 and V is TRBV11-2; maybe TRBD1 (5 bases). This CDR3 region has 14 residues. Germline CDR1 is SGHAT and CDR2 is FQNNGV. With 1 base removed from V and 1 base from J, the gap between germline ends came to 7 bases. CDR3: CASSLGDPNTEAFF. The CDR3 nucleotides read TGTGCCAGCAGCTTAGGGGACCCGAACACTGAAGCTTTCTTT.

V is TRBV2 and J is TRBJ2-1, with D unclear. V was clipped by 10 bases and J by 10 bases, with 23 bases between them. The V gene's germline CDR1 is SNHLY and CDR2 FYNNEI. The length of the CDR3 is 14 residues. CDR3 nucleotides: TGTGCCACGGCCCTAGACTTGGCGGTAGAAGAGCAGTTCTTC. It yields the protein CATALDLAVEEQFF.

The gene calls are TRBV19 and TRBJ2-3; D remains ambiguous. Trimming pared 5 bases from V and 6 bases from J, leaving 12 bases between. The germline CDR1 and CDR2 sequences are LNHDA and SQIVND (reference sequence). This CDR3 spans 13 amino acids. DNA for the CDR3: TGTGCCAGTAGTCCCGACGGTGGGGATACGCAGTATTTT. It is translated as CASSPDGGDTQYF. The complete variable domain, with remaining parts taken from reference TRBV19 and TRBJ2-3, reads DGGITQSPKYLFRKEGQNVTLSCEQNLNHDAMYWYRQDPGQGLRLIYYSQIVNDFQKGDIAEGYSVSREKKESFPLTVTSAQKNPTAFYLCASSPDGGDTQYFGPGTRLTVL.

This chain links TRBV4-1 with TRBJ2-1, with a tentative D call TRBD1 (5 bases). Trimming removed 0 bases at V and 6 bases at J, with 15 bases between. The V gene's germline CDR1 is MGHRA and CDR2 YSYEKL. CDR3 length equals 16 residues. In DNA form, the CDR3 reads TGCGCCAGCAGCCAAGAAAGGGGCGGCCCATCCAATGAGCAGTTCTTC. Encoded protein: CASSQERGGPSNEQFF.

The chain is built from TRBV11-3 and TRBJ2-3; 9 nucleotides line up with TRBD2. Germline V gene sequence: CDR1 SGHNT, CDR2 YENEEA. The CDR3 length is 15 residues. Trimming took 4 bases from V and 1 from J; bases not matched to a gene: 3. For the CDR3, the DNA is TGTGCCAGCAGCTCCGTAGCGGGGGGCACAGATACGCAGTATTTT. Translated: CASSSVAGGTDTQYF.

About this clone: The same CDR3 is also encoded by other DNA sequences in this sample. CDR3 residues: CASSFQQNTEAFF. The CDR3 nucleotides read TGCGCCAGCAGCTTTCAGCAGAACACTGAAGCTTTCTTT. This rearrangement joins TRBV5-1 to TRBJ1-1; D call uncertain. Per germline, CDR1 SGHRS and CDR2 YFSETQ. Trimming shortened V by 2 bases and J by 1 base, and 6 bases separated the two germline ends. The CDR3 contains 13 residues.